This T cell receptor beta chain was sequenced during a study of shared clonotypes between healthy human individuals. Findings of the study overall: Shared across a few donors were around 4.7% of the naive CD4 clonotypes. Relative to their counterparts shared across all four donors, non-shared clonotypes exhibited diminished generation probabilities. The study sampled only blood, and tissue repertoires likely differ.

CDR1 is MDHEN and CDR2 is SYDVKM in the germline V gene. V lost 5 bases and J lost 5, with 9 bases in between. The CDR3 spans 12 residues. Original handling: Because ImmunoSEQ provided only junction sequences with no quality scores, the filtering differed. The method was immunoSEQ multiplex PCR; TCRdb's version includes in-frame clones alone and lacks a portion of them. That table furnishes V, J and clone size, whereas the DNA furnished D and trimming. The table has roughly 2,000,000 clones, 90% to 95% seen once. Naive CD8 cells were CD45RO-negative, positively selected for CCR7, excluding terminally differentiated effector memory CD45RA+ cells. Details on this clone: Its antigen is as yet unknown.

The sequenced sample was naive CD8+ T cells from PBMCs. This receptor was taken from a man in his late teens or twenties in good health. Some clones in this sample may be carry-over from other donors' samples. The V and J genes are TRBV28 and TRBJ2-5, with no clear D. CDR3 protein: CASSPPTETQYF. CDR3 nucleotides: TGTGCCAGCAGTCCCCCCACTGAGACCCAGTACTTC.